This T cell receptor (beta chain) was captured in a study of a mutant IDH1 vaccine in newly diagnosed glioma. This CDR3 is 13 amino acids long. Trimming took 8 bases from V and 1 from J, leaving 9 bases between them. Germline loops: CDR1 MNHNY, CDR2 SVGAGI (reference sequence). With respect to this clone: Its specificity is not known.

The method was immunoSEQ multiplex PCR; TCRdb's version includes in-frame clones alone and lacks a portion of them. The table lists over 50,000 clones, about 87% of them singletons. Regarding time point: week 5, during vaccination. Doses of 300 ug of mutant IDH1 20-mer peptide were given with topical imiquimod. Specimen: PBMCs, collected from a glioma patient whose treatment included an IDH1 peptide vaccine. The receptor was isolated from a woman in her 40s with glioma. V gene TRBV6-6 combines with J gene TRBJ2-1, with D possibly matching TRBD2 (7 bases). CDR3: CASEGGSYNEQFF. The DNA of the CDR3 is TGTGCCAGCGAGGGGGGGTCCTACAATGAGCAGTTCTTC.